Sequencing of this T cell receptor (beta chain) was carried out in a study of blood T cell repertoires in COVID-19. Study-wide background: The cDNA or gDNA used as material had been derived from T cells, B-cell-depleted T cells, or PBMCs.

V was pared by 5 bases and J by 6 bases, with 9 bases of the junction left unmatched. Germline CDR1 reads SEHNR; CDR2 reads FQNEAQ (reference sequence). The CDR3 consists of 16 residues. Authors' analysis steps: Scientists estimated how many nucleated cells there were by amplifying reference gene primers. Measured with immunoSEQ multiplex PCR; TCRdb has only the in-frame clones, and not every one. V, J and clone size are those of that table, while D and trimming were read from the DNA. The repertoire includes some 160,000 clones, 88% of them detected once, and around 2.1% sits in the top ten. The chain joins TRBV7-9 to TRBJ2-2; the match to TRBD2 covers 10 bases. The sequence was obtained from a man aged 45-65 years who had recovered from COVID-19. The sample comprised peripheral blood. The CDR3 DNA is TGTGCCAGCAGCCCTGGGACTAGCGATCGCGCCGGGGAGCTGTTTTTT. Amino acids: CASSPGTSDRAGELFF.